The next 27 T cell receptor beta chains were all read from a single sample in a study of CD8+ T cells in alopecia areata. TCR sequencing used cDNA made by reverse transcription of extracted RNA. The repertoire was sequenced with immunoSEQ multiplex PCR; TCRdb's copy has only in-frame clones and lacks some. The sample holds some 96,000 clones; around 60% are singletons and the top ten take roughly a sixth. Treatment in this sample: oral pan-JAK inhibitor, 5-10 mg twice daily. Material: CD8+ T cells sorted from blood, obtained at week 4, from a patient treated with tofacitinib. The receptors stem from a human donor with alopecia areata.

This clone was seen only a few times. V is TRBV29-1 and J is TRBJ1-1, with 7 bases matching TRBD1. The junction had 9 bases not matched to a gene; V was cut back by 4 bases and J by 4 bases. Germline CDR1 is SQVTM and CDR2 is ANQGSEA. This CDR3 is built from 14 residues. CDR3 bases: TGCAGCGTTGTTGACAGGGCTTCCCTCACTGAAGCTTTCTTT. Translating it yields CSVVDRASLTEAFF.

The J gene is TRBJ1-2, the V gene TRBV29-1, with D tentatively TRBD1 (5 bases). Trimming left V 6 bases short and J 7 bases short, with 12 bases between. CDR3 length: 11 amino acids. CDR1 SQVTM and CDR2 ANQGSEA come from the germline V gene. This chain's CDR3 is CSVRGLAGYTF. CDR3 sequence (DNA): TGCAGCGTAAGGGGTCTGGCTGGCTACACCTTC.

V usage is TRBV5-4 and J usage is TRBJ1-1, with D unresolved. V shed 0 bases and J shed 0 bases, with 6 bases lying between them. The germline V gene has CDR1 SGHNT and CDR2 YYREEE (reference sequence). The CDR3 runs 14 residues. In nucleotides, the CDR3 is TGTGCCAGCAGCTTGGCCAACATGAACACTGAAGCTTTCTTT. As protein: CASSLANMNTEAFF. The whole variable domain, remainder taken from reference TRBV5-4 and TRBJ1-1, is ETGVTQSPTHLIKTRGQQVTLRCSSQSGHNTVSWYQQALGQGPQFIFQYYREEENGRGNFPPRFSGLQFPNYSSELNVNALELDDSALYLCASSLANMNTEAFFGQGTRLTVV.

The chain uses TRBV5-6 and TRBJ2-1; 7 bases line up with TRBD2. Germline V gene lookup returns CDR1 SGHDT and CDR2 YYEEEE. The CDR3 spans 15 residues. V trimming: 0 bases; J trimming: 4 bases; junction bases outside the gene matches: 4. Here the CDR3 reads CASSLGTRGYNEQFF. CDR3 in DNA: TGTGCCAGCAGCTTGGGGACTAGAGGGTACAATGAGCAGTTCTTC.

The V and J genes are TRBV27 and TRBJ1-1, with TRBD1 identical over 11 bases. Germline lookup yields CDR1 MNHEY and CDR2 SMNVEV (reference sequence). Trimming took 2 bases from V and 1 from J; bases not matched to a gene: 6. The CDR3 covers 17 residues. This CDR3 reads CASSLLGQGAGNTEAFF. DNA of the CDR3: TGTGCCAGCAGTTTACTAGGACAGGGGGCAGGGAACACTGAAGCTTTCTTT.

V is TRBV9 and J is TRBJ2-2; tentative D call: TRBD1 (6 bases). Trimming cost V 4 bases and J 1 base, with 8 bases left between them. The CDR3 has 14 amino acids. Germline assignment: CDR1 SGDLS and CDR2 YYNGEE. The CDR3, as DNA: TGTGCCAGCAGCACGGGACAGAACACCGGGGAGCTGTTTTTT. Its protein product is CASSTGQNTGELFF.

The CDR3 here is CSVYGGANTGELFF. The CDR3 region has the DNA TGCAGCGTATACGGGGGCGCGAACACCGGGGAGCTGTTTTTT. J is TRBJ2-2 and V is TRBV29-1; D may correspond to TRBD1 or TRBD2 (6 bases each). CDR3 length equals 14 residues. Germline-derived CDR1 and CDR2 are SQVTM and ANQGSEA. Trimming pared 6 bases from V and 0 bases from J, leaving 11 bases between.

This clone was seen a few times. V and J are TRBV28 and TRBJ2-5; the D is unclear. The V gene's germline CDR1 is MDHEN and CDR2 SYDVKM. V shed 3 bases and J shed 0 bases, with 8 bases lying between them. The CDR3 spans 14 residues. DNA of the CDR3: TGTGCCAGCAGTTTCTCCGGGTACCAAGAGACCCAGTACTTC. It codes for CASSFSGYQETQYF.

This chain's CDR3 is CASGSPASDENYGYTF. The CDR3 DNA reads as TGTGCTAGTGGTTCCCCCGCCTCGGACGAGAACTATGGCTACACCTTC. The V and J genes are TRBV12-5 and TRBJ1-2; D not resolved. Germline lookup yields CDR1 LGHNT and CDR2 FRNRAP. V was trimmed by 4 bases and J by 2 bases, leaving 17 bases between them. The CDR3 consists of 16 residues.

This clone was counted a single time. The chain links TRBV28 to TRBJ2-5; no clear D. Deletions cut 7 bases from V and 4 bases from J, with 7 bases between. CDR1 MDHEN and CDR2 SYDVKM come from the germline V gene. CDR3 size: 11 residues. CDR3 region: CASMRGETQYF. The CDR3, as DNA: TGTGCCAGCATGAGAGGAGAGACCCAGTACTTC.

This clone was counted between two and nine times. The rearrangement links TRBV7-9 to TRBJ2-2; 8 nucleotides align to TRBD1. The CDR3 consists of 15 residues. V shed 4 bases and J 5 bases; nucleotides not matched to a gene: 6. CDR1 is SEHNR and CDR2 is FQNEAQ in the germline V gene (reference sequence). CDR3 loop: CASSSGQGKTGELFF. The CDR3, as DNA: TGTGCCAGCAGCTCCGGACAGGGAAAAACCGGGGAGCTGTTTTTT. The entire variable domain, with the rest obtained from reference TRBV7-9 and TRBJ2-2, is as follows: DTGVSQNPRHKITKRGQNVTFRCDPISEHNRLYWYRQTLGQGPEFLTYFQNEAQLEKSRLLSDRFSAERPKGSFSTLEIQRTEQGDSAMYLCASSSGQGKTGELFFGEGSRLTVL.

V and J are TRBV27 and TRBJ2-6, with a possible D match to TRBD2 (5 bases). The CDR3 has 16 residues. The germline V and J ends were trimmed by 5 bases and 0 bases, with 11 bases remaining between them. CDR1 is MNHEY, CDR2 SMNVEV, per germline (reference sequence). CDR3 sequence: CASSPTGVSGANVLTF. CDR3 coding DNA: TGTGCCAGCAGTCCGACCGGGGTCTCTGGGGCCAACGTCCTGACTTTC.

CDR3 DNA sequence: TGTGCCACCAGCAGGACAGGGGAGGGCTACACCTTC. Residues: CATSRTGEGYTF. The V gene is TRBV15, the J gene TRBJ1-2; 8 bases agree with TRBD1. The CDR3 contains 12 residues. Trimming took 3 bases from V and 8 from J; bases not matched to a gene: 2. The V gene's germline CDR1 is LNHNV and CDR2 YYDKDF (reference sequence). Using reference TRBV15 and TRBJ1-2 for the parts outside the CDR3, the full variable domain is DAMVIQNPRYQVTQFGKPVTLSCSQTLNHNVMYWYQQKSSQAPKLLFHYYDKDFNNEADTPDNFQSRRPNTSFCFLDIRSPGLGDTAMYLCATSRTGEGYTFGSGTRLTVV.

CDR3 nucleotides: TGTGCCAGTAGTATAGGGGGCGGCTCTGGGGCCAACGTCCTGACTTTC. It codes for CASSIGGGSGANVLTF. The chain carries TRBV19 and TRBJ2-6, with a weak D call TRBD1 (5 bases). CDR3 length: 16 amino acids. Germline V CDR1 and CDR2: LNHDA, SQIVND (reference sequence). V was clipped by 1 base and J by 0 bases, with 7 bases between them.

The V gene is TRBV29-1, the J gene TRBJ2-2; 12 nucleotides match TRBD2. V shed 6 bases, J shed 3 bases, and the junction held 8 bases outside the gene matches. The CDR3 contains 16 residues. Per germline, CDR1 SQVTM and CDR2 ANQGSEA. CDR3 DNA: TGCAGCGTAGCCGGACTAGCGGGGATCGACACCGGGGAGCTGTTTTTT. Translating gives CSVAGLAGIDTGELFF.

The table lists this clone with a few counts. In DNA form, the CDR3 reads TGTGCCAGTACTAAGACAGGGTGGTCCTACGAGCAGTACTTC. This translates into CASTKTGWSYEQYF. The J gene is TRBJ2-7, the V gene TRBV19; TRBD1 matches at 7 bases. The J segment lost 1 base and the V segment lost 7 bases, leaving 7 bases of the junction unmatched. This CDR3 region has 14 residues. In germline, CDR1 is LNHDA, CDR2 SQIVND (reference sequence).

This clone occurred a few times. An end of the junction differs from the germline gene, which may be a read error. The V gene is TRBV19, the J gene TRBJ1-1; D is unclear. Germline loops: CDR1 LNHDA, CDR2 SQIVND (reference sequence). This CDR3 is built from 11 residues. CDR3 DNA sequence: TGTGCCAGTATTCGTAACAGTGAAGCTTTCTTT. This sequence encodes CASIRNSEAFF.

The chain recombines TRBV4-3 with TRBJ1-2; D perhaps matches TRBD1 (5 bases). CDR3 length equals 16 residues. Trimming cost V 0 bases and J 2 bases, with 13 bases left between them. CDR1 and CDR2 (germline): LGHNA, YSLEER. CDR3 sequence: CASSQDILGANYGYTF. DNA of the CDR3: TGCGCCAGCAGCCAAGATATCCTCGGGGCAAACTATGGCTACACCTTC.

The gene calls are TRBV7-2 and TRBJ2-3; TRBD2 aligns across 8 bases. This CDR3 is 15 amino acids long. V dropped 3 bases and J dropped 2; count of bases not matched to a gene: 4. CDR1 SGHTA and CDR2 FQGNSA come from the germline V gene. CDR3: CASSFTSGPTDTQYF. The CDR3, as DNA: TGTGCCAGCAGCTTCACTAGCGGCCCCACAGATACGCAGTATTTT.

J is TRBJ2-3 and V is TRBV10-3; D is uncertain. CDR1 and CDR2 (germline): ENHRY, SYGVKD. V was trimmed by 0 bases and J by 0 bases, leaving 7 bases between them. CDR3 length: 15 amino acids. DNA for the CDR3: TGTGCCATCAGTGAGTCACGCGGAAGCACAGATACGCAGTATTTT. This sequence encodes CAISESRGSTDTQYF.

V usage is TRBV29-1 and J usage is TRBJ2-7, with 10 bases fitting TRBD1. The CDR3 loop spans 13 amino acids. Germline V CDR1 and CDR2: SQVTM, ANQGSEA. J lost 3 bases, V lost 4 bases, and 3 bases had no gene match. The CDR3 DNA is TGCAGCGTTGCCGGGACAGGGGTCTACGAGCAGTACTTC. Translation gives CSVAGTGVYEQYF.

J is TRBJ1-1 and V is TRBV30; a possible D gene is TRBD1 (5 bases). In germline, CDR1 is GTSNPN, CDR2 SVGIG (reference sequence). The CDR3 has 12 amino acids. V was trimmed by 5 bases and J by 4 bases, leaving 11 bases between them. DNA of the CDR3: TGTGCCTGGGGGGCAGGTCCCACTGAAGCTTTCTTT. It specifies CAWGAGPTEAFF.

This chain uses TRBV7-2 with TRBJ2-6; maybe TRBD1 (6 bases). Trimming shortened V by 4 bases and J by 2 bases, and 6 bases separated the two germline ends. There are 14 residues in the CDR3. Germline V gives CDR1 SGHTA, CDR2 FQGNSA. The CDR3 loop is CASSWTAGANVLTF. In DNA, the CDR3 is TGTGCCAGCAGCTGGACAGCTGGGGCCAACGTCCTGACTTTC.

V usage is TRBV15 and J usage is TRBJ2-2; possibly TRBD1 for D (6 bases). Germline assignment: CDR1 LNHNV and CDR2 YYDKDF (reference sequence). This CDR3 spans 15 amino acids. Trimming took 3 bases from V and 2 from J, leaving 10 bases between them. The CDR3 sequence is CATSSDRSNTGELFF. CDR3 DNA: TGTGCCACCAGCAGCGACAGGAGCAACACCGGGGAGCTGTTTTTT.

The chain combines TRBV5-1 with TRBJ2-7; 8 positions agree with TRBD1. This CDR3 is 16 amino acids long. The V segment lost 0 bases and the J segment 6 bases; nucleotides outside the gene matches: 11. Germline CDR1 SGHRS, CDR2 YFSETQ. The CDR3 loop is CASSLGTGNIGREQYF. The CDR3 DNA sequence: TGCGCCAGCAGCTTGGGGACAGGGAATATCGGGCGCGAGCAGTACTTC.

The chain recombines TRBV2 with TRBJ2-1; D gene uncertain. CDR1 and CDR2 (germline): SNHLY, FYNNEI. This CDR3 region has 14 residues. V dropped 4 bases and J dropped 8 bases, with 15 bases sitting between them. The CDR3 DNA follows: TGTGCCAGCAGTGTTGTGTGGGGTCGGGATGAGCAGTTCTTC. Its protein is CASSVVWGRDEQFF.

V gene TRBV27 combines with J gene TRBJ2-5; the D gene is possibly TRBD2 (6 bases). Per germline, CDR1 MNHEY and CDR2 SMNVEV (reference sequence). The CDR3 extends over 13 amino acids. Trimming left V 6 bases short and J 1 base short, with 9 bases between. The CDR3 DNA follows: TGTGCCAGCAGGATCGGGGGCCAAGAGACCCAGTACTTC. It is translated as CASRIGGQETQYF.